These 14 T cell receptor beta chains originate from one sample sequenced in a study of vaccination and CD4 T cells after COVID-19. Treatment indicated: approximately nine-day PBMC culture with coronavirus spike peptide pools or control peptides (ViraFEST assay). These TCRs' antigens remain unknown. The assay that was used to sequence DNA from cultured CD4+ T cells was the Oncomine TCR Beta short-read assay. TCRdb passed the PCR reads through MiXCR, listing each CDR3 protein once. The sample includes under 15,000 distinct CDR3 sequences, roughly three quarters of them seen just once. Material for sequencing was CD4+ T cells from blood, cultured in vitro. These receptors were collected from a human donor who had recovered from COVID-19.

This chain links TRBV2 with TRBJ1-5; D not certain. From germline, CDR1 is SNHLY and CDR2 FYNNEI. The CDR3 is 14 amino acids. V shed 6 bases and J shed 6 bases, with 15 bases lying between them. CDR3 nucleotide sequence: TGTGCCAGCAGCCGAGGGAAGGGAGGTCAGCCCCAGCATTTT. Its translation is CASSRGKGGQPQHF.

The chain joins TRBV11-2 to TRBJ1-2; weak D call: TRBD1 (6 bases). Germline-derived CDR1 and CDR2 are SGHAT and FQNNGV. CDR3 length equals 15 residues. Deletions cut 1 base from V and 4 bases from J, with 13 bases between. The CDR3 coding sequence is TGTGCCAGCAGCTTAGTATTCAGGGGCGGCTATGGCTACACCTTC. Encoded protein: CASSLVFRGGYGYTF.

This sequence joins TRBV15 and TRBJ2-1, with D tentatively TRBD1 (5 bases). V lost 0 bases, J lost 0 bases, and 6 bases lay in between. The CDR3 consists of 15 residues. CDR1 and CDR2 (germline): LNHNV, YYDKDF (reference sequence). Written as DNA, the CDR3 is TGTGCCACCAGCAGAGAAGGGGCCTCCTACAATGAGCAGTTCTTC. Its translation is CATSREGASYNEQFF.

The rearrangement joins TRBV27 to TRBJ2-7; the match to TRBD1 covers 10 bases. The V segment lost 0 bases and the J segment 6 bases; nucleotides outside the gene matches: 17. The CDR3 sequence is 19 residues long. Germline values: CDR1 MNHEY, CDR2 SMNVEV (reference sequence). Here the CDR3 DNA reads TGTGCCAGCAGTTTATCGACTTCCGGGACAGGGGTTAATGTCCGCGAGCAGTACTTC. Translating it yields CASSLSTSGTGVNVREQYF.

CDR3 DNA: TGTGCCAGCAGTCTATATCGGACAGTTTCTGAGACCCAGTACTTC. This gives the protein CASSLYRTVSETQYF. The chain couples TRBV28 to TRBJ2-5, with a tentative D call TRBD1 (6 bases). V lost 5 bases and J lost 5, with 18 bases in between. Germline CDR1 and CDR2: MDHEN and SYDVKM. The CDR3 is 15 amino acids.

V usage is TRBV28 and J usage is TRBJ1-6; the D is unclear. This CDR3 contains 14 residues. Germline CDR1 reads MDHEN; CDR2 reads SYDVKM. Trimming took 3 bases from V and 5 from J, leaving 8 bases between them. CDR3 protein: CASSLAGHNSPLHF. The CDR3 DNA reads TGTGCCAGCAGTTTGGCGGGTCATAATTCACCCCTCCACTTT. The full variable domain, with the rest looked up from reference TRBV28 and TRBJ1-6, is DVKVTQSSRYLVKRTGEKVFLECVQDMDHENMFWYRQDPGLGLRLIYFSYDVKMKEKGDIPEGYSVSREKKERFSLILESASTNQTSMYLCASSLAGHNSPLHFGNGTRLTVT.

The chain couples TRBV11-2 to TRBJ1-2; D may be TRBD1 (5 bases). V was cut by 6 bases and J by 1 base, with 18 bases left in between. This CDR3 spans 16 amino acids. Looked up from germline, CDR1 is SGHAT and CDR2 is FQNNGV. The CDR3 nucleotides read TGTGCCAGCAGATATAGGGGTTCGGGTGGTAACTATGGCTACACCTTC. This codes for CASRYRGSGGNYGYTF.

The rearrangement joins TRBV20-1 to TRBJ2-7; 10 bases map to TRBD2. This CDR3 comprises 15 residues. Germline CDR1 is DFQATT and CDR2 is SNEGSKA (reference sequence). J gave up 4 bases and V 6 bases, and 12 bases lay outside the gene matches. The chain's CDR3 is CSAPTIAGGSYEQYF. As DNA, the CDR3 is TGCAGTGCACCGACGATAGCGGGAGGAAGTTACGAGCAGTACTTC.

DNA for the CDR3: TGTGCCACCAGTGATAAGGACAGTGGACTGCGAGGAGAGACCCAGTACTTC. It translates to CATSDKDSGLRGETQYF. This chain joins TRBV24-1 and TRBJ2-5, with D perhaps matching TRBD1 (6 bases). V was trimmed by 3 bases and J by 4 bases, leaving 20 bases between them. Germline-derived CDR1 and CDR2 are KGHDR and SFDVKD. The CDR3 spans 17 residues.

Here the CDR3 DNA reads TGCAGTGCCCTCCCCCGACAGGTAGTCTCCTACGAGCAGTACTTC. Its protein is CSALPRQVVSYEQYF. The genes are TRBV20-1 and TRBJ2-7; perhaps TRBD1 as D (6 bases). The CDR3 covers 15 residues. The germline V gene encodes CDR1 DFQATT and CDR2 SNEGSKA (reference sequence). Trimming cost V 6 bases and J 0 bases, with 18 bases left between them.

The chain couples TRBV27 to TRBJ1-5, with 9 bases aligning to TRBD1. The CDR3 sequence is 16 residues long. Germline V CDR1 and CDR2: MNHEY, SMNVEV (reference sequence). V lost 2 bases and J lost 4; bases outside the gene matches: 6. The chain's CDR3 is CASSLGTGIGNQPQHF. The CDR3 nucleotides are TGTGCCAGCAGTTTAGGGACAGGGATAGGGAATCAGCCCCAGCATTTT.

V gene TRBV7-2 combines with J gene TRBJ2-1; D ambiguous. V was pared by 1 base and J by 4 bases, with 14 bases between. From germline, CDR1 is SGHTA and CDR2 FQGNSA. The CDR3 sequence is 16 residues long. The CDR3 DNA reads TGTGCCAGCAGCTTAGGTAGTCGGCAGGCTTACAATGAGCAGTTCTTC. Translation gives CASSLGSRQAYNEQFF.

The sample holds a few counts of this clonotype. The J gene is TRBJ1-6, the V gene TRBV6-1; D ambiguous. Germline V gene data show CDR1 as MNHNS and CDR2 as SASEGT. Trimming took 6 bases from V and 0 from J, leaving 12 bases between them. This CDR3 comprises 16 residues. In nucleotides, the CDR3 is TGTGCCAGCAGCCCTTACGGCGGCTCCTATAATTCACCCCTCCACTTT. It encodes CASSPYGGSYNSPLHF.

This clonotype showed up just once. The CDR3 protein is CASNRISGQKNQPQHF. CDR3 coding DNA: TGTGCCAGCAATCGAATCTCCGGACAGAAAAATCAGCCCCAGCATTTT. The chain couples TRBV6-1 to TRBJ1-5; maybe TRBD1 (6 bases). Germline V lookup: CDR1 MNHNS, CDR2 SASEGT. V lost 7 bases to trimming and J lost 4 bases, with 20 bases between them. There are 16 residues in the CDR3.